The 20 T cell receptor beta chains presented below share a single source sample, sequenced in a study of T cells in Graves' hyperthyroidism and ophthalmopathy. Template material for amplifying TCR beta CDR3 regions consisted of RNA transcripts. Carried out on the TCR CDR3, a first-round RT-PCR used the HTBI primer set. In TCRdb, the multiplex PCR reads were re-called with MiXCR into one record per CDR3 protein. Counted here are some 600,000 distinct CDR3 sequences, about 14% occurring once; the ten biggest clones make up more than 5%. Sample: blood. These receptor sequences come from a woman in her twenties or thirties with Graves' hyperthyroidism that later progressed to Graves' ophthalmopathy.

The chain has TRBV13 and TRBJ2-6; possible D gene TRBD2, 6 bases. The germline gives CDR1 PRHDT, CDR2 FYEKMQ (reference sequence). The V end was cut by 5 bases, the J end by 0 bases, with 17 bases between. The CDR3 has 18 residues. The CDR3 is CASSAQGGLSSGANVLTF. The CDR3 nucleotides are TGTGCCAGCAGCGCCCAAGGCGGACTAAGCTCTGGGGCCAACGTCCTGACTTTC.

This clonotype was seen more than once but under ten times. The chain joins TRBV29-1 to TRBJ2-2; D is perhaps TRBD2 (6 bases). Germline V gene lookup returns CDR1 SQVTM and CDR2 ANQGSEA. The CDR3 has 13 residues. Trimming left V 4 bases short and J 3 bases short, with 9 bases between. This CDR3 is CSVVTRDTGELFF. In DNA, the CDR3 is TGCAGCGTTGTGACTAGGGACACCGGGGAGCTGTTTTTT.

This clonotype was picked up many times. The chain carries TRBV4-2 and TRBJ1-2; the D gene is possibly TRBD1 (6 bases). The CDR3 contains 15 residues. Trimming removed 0 bases at V and 7 bases at J, with 15 bases between. CDR1 and CDR2 (germline): LGHNA, YNFKEQ. CDR3: CASSQESGGAGGYTF. DNA of the CDR3: TGTGCCAGCAGCCAAGAATCGGGGGGCGCAGGTGGCTACACCTTC.

For this clonotype: Since a much larger clone is just one base distant, this may be a read error. The chain is built from TRBV30 and TRBJ1-1, with D possibly matching TRBD1 (5 bases). The CDR3 consists of 11 residues. Germline lookup yields CDR1 GTSNPN and CDR2 SVGIG (reference sequence). CDR3 residues: CARSVQAVAFF. The CDR3 bases are TGTGCCAGGAGTGTACAGGCAGTGGCTTTCTTT.

This clonotype appeared many times. V is TRBV6-5 and J is TRBJ2-7, with TRBD1 identical over 10 bases. In germline, CDR1 is MNHEY, CDR2 SVGAGI. V lost 2 bases and J lost 4; bases outside the gene matches: 5. The CDR3 runs to 15 residues. DNA of the CDR3: TGTGCCAGCAGTTACCCCCCGGACAGGGGGTACGAGCAGTACTTC. Translating gives CASSYPPDRGYEQYF.

This clonotype was seen only a few times. The CDR3 spells CASSPGEGARNEQFF. The CDR3 nucleotides are TGCGCCAGCAGCCCAGGGGAGGGGGCGAGAAATGAGCAGTTCTTC. The chain couples TRBV4-1 to TRBJ2-1; either TRBD1 or TRBD2 may supply D (7 bases each). The CDR3 length is 15 residues. CDR1 is MGHRA, CDR2 YSYEKL, per germline. Trimming removed 4 bases at V and 7 bases at J, with 17 bases between.

This clonotype came up many times. The gene calls are TRBV29-1 and TRBJ2-7; no definite D call. Trimming stripped 7 bases from V and 7 bases from J, with 14 bases between. This CDR3 contains 11 residues. Germline V lookup: CDR1 SQVTM, CDR2 ANQGSEA. CDR3 nucleotides: TGCAGCGCAGGAGCCTACGGAGAGCAGTACTTC. It encodes CSAGAYGEQYF.

The J gene is TRBJ2-7, the V gene TRBV4-1; 7 nucleotides line up with TRBD1. Germline V gives CDR1 MGHRA, CDR2 YSYEKL. CDR3 length: 15 residues. After removal of 1 base from V and 2 bases from J, the junction contained 5 bases not matched to a gene. DNA for the CDR3: TGCGCCAGCAGCCAAGCGGGACAGTGGACCTACGAGCAGTACTTC. Its protein is CASSQAGQWTYEQYF.

The chain joins TRBV20-1 to TRBJ1-2, with D unresolved. The CDR3 contains 14 residues. Deletions cut 0 bases from V and 4 bases from J, with 12 bases between. Looked up from germline, CDR1 is DFQATT and CDR2 is SNEGSKA (reference sequence). The chain's CDR3 is CSARDTGSSYGYTF. The CDR3 nucleotides are TGCAGTGCTAGAGATACCGGGTCCTCCTATGGCTACACCTTC.

There are many counts of this clonotype. V gene TRBV10-3 combines with J gene TRBJ2-7; D might be TRBD2 (6 bases). This CDR3 region has 15 residues. CDR1 is ENHRY, CDR2 SYGVKD, per germline. V was clipped by 2 bases and J by 3 bases, with 14 bases between them. The CDR3 nucleotides read TGTGCCATCAGTGAGCTGGGGACGGGGGTCTACGAGCAGTACTTC. Amino acids: CAISELGTGVYEQYF.

In this sample, this clonotype turned up a few times. V is TRBV7-2 and J is TRBJ2-3; TRBD2 aligns across 11 bases. The germline V gene has CDR1 SGHTA and CDR2 FQGNSA. This CDR3 is 18 amino acids long. The V and J ends lost 5 bases and 4 bases, in that order; junction bases with no gene match: 14. The CDR3 DNA follows: TGTGCCAGCAGCGGGGTCCTCGAACTAGCGGGAGAGGCAGATACGCAGTATTTT. Its translation: CASSGVLELAGEADTQYF. The complete variable domain, with remaining parts taken from reference TRBV7-2 and TRBJ2-3, reads GAGVSQSPSNKVTEKGKDVELRCDPISGHTALYWYRQSLGQGLEFLIYFQGNSAPDKSGLPSDRFSAERTGGSVSTLTIQRTQQEDSAVYLCASSGVLELAGEADTQYFGPGTRLTVL.

This clonotype has at least ten counts. The V call is TRBV13, the J call TRBJ1-1; 8 bases fit TRBD1. With 5 bases clipped from V and 4 bases from J, the junction kept 6 bases outside the gene matches. Germline V lookup: CDR1 PRHDT, CDR2 FYEKMQ (reference sequence). CDR3 length equals 14 residues. The CDR3 DNA is TGTGCCAGCAGCACGCGGCAGGGGGCCACTGAAGCTTTCTTT. This translates into CASSTRQGATEAFF.

The chain couples TRBV12-3 or TRBV12-4 to TRBJ2-1; weak D call: TRBD2 (6 bases). The CDR3 runs to 13 residues. Trimming took 5 bases from V and 6 from J, leaving 11 bases between them. The CDR3 coding sequence is TGTGCCAGCAGTACTAGCCGGGGCAATGAGCAGTTCTTC. Translation: CASSTSRGNEQFF.

This clonotype was found a few times. The CDR3 DNA sequence: TGTGCCAGCAGCCCAGGACCAGGGGTAAGCTCTGGAAACACCATATATTTT. It translates to CASSPGPGVSSGNTIYF. V and J are TRBV7-3 and TRBJ1-3, with TRBD1 as a possible D gene (6 bases). Germline CDR1 SGHTA, CDR2 FQGTGA. The CDR3 length is 17 residues. Trimming stripped 5 bases from V and 0 bases from J, with 17 bases between.

This clonotype was observed many times. This chain links TRBV11-2 with TRBJ2-3; D remains unclear. V was shortened by 5 bases and J by 0 bases, with 9 bases between the two germline ends. The CDR3 loop spans 14 amino acids. In germline, CDR1 is SGHAT, CDR2 FQNNGV. The chain's CDR3 is CASSGRKSTDTQYF. CDR3 in DNA: TGTGCCAGCAGCGGGCGGAAGAGCACAGATACGCAGTATTTT.

This clonotype came up many times. This chain uses TRBV5-6 with TRBJ2-5, with 7 bases that match TRBD1. The CDR3 runs 13 residues. CDR1 SGHDT and CDR2 YYEEEE come from the germline V gene. With V trimmed by 3 bases and J by 10 bases, 9 bases remained unmatched. The CDR3 DNA reads TGTGCCAGCAGCTCCGGGACAGACCGGGACCAGTACTTC. It yields the protein CASSSGTDRDQYF.

This clonotype was detected ten times or more. The chain couples TRBV30 to TRBJ2-5; no clear D gene. V was cut by 0 bases and J by 5 bases, with 10 bases left in between. CDR3 length equals 13 residues. The germline CDR1 and CDR2 sequences are GTSNPN and SVGIG (reference sequence). The chain's CDR3 is CAWSVKGEETQYF. The CDR3 DNA is TGTGCCTGGAGTGTAAAGGGTGAGGAGACCCAGTACTTC.

This clonotype was counted only a few times. The CDR3 spells CAWGANGLWYEQYF. CDR3 sequence (DNA): TGTGCCTGGGGGGCAAATGGACTCTGGTACGAGCAGTACTTC. The chain links TRBV30 to TRBJ2-7; D tentatively reads TRBD1 or TRBD2 (5 bases each). V dropped 5 bases and J dropped 4 bases, with 18 bases sitting between them. The CDR3 is 14 residues long. Germline V lookup: CDR1 GTSNPN, CDR2 SVGIG (reference sequence).

Ten or more counts support this clonotype. CDR3 loop: CASSPVGDSGLLGKTQYF. In nucleotides, the CDR3 is TGTGCCAGCAGCCCGGTTGGGGATAGCGGGCTCCTAGGGAAGACCCAGTACTTC. The J gene is TRBJ2-5, the V gene TRBV28, with TRBD2 matching 7 bases. The CDR3 extends over 18 amino acids. The V segment lost 6 bases and the J segment 6 bases; nucleotides outside the gene matches: 22. The germline V gene has CDR1 MDHEN and CDR2 SYDVKM. The full variable domain, rest sourced from reference TRBV28 and TRBJ2-5, is DVKVTQSSRYLVKRTGEKVFLECVQDMDHENMFWYRQDPGLGLRLIYFSYDVKMKEKGDIPEGYSVSREKKERFSLILESASTNQTSMYLCASSPVGDSGLLGKTQYFGPGTRLLVL.

This chain connects TRBV19 to TRBJ1-1; tentative D call: TRBD1 (5 bases). CDR3 size: 13 residues. Germline CDR1 LNHDA, CDR2 SQIVND (reference sequence). Trimming cost V 3 bases and J 4 bases, with 9 bases left between them. The CDR3 region has the DNA TGTGCCAGTAGTATTTCAGGGAGCACTGAAGCTTTCTTT. Its protein product is CASSISGSTEAFF.